This TCR beta chain comes out of a study of cytomegalovirus exposure and HLA in healthy donors. Notes on the study in general: Prediction of most subjects' HLA-A and HLA-B alleles by TCR beta sequences was reportedly accurate.

This PCR relied on a set of 60 Vbeta primers and 13 Jbeta primers. TCRdb's copy holds only in-frame clones and misses some; the assay was immunoSEQ multiplex PCR. The sample has 120,000 or so clones, about two thirds seen once. To note about this clone: The antigen is undetermined.

The CDR3 totals 16 residues. Trimming left V 1 base short and J 0 bases short, with 11 bases between. CDR1 SGHRS and CDR2 YFSETQ come from the germline V gene. The sequence was obtained from a man aged 30-40 years in good health and CMV-seronegative. The source material was PBMCs. V usage is TRBV5-1 and J usage is TRBJ2-4; the D gene is possibly TRBD1 (5 bases). The CDR3 sequence is CASSLTGSLAKNIQYF. CDR3 bases: TGCGCCAGCAGCTTGACAGGCTCCTTAGCCAAAAACATTCAGTACTTC.